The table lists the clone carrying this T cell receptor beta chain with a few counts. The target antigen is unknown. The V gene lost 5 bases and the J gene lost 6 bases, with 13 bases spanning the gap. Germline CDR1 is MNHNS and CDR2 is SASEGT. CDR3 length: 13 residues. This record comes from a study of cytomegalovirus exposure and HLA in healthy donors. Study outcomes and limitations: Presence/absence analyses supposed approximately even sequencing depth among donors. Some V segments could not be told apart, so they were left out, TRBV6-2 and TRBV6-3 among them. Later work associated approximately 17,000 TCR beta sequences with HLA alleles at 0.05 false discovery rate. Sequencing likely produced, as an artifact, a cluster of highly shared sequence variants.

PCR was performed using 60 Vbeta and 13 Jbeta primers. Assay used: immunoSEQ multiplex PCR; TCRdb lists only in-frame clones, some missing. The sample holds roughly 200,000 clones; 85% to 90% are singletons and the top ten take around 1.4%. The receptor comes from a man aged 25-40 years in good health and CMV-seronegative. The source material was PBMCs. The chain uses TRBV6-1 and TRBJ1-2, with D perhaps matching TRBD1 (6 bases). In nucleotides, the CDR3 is TGTGCCAGCAGTAGACAGGAGAGGGATGGCTACACCTTC. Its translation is CASSRQERDGYTF.